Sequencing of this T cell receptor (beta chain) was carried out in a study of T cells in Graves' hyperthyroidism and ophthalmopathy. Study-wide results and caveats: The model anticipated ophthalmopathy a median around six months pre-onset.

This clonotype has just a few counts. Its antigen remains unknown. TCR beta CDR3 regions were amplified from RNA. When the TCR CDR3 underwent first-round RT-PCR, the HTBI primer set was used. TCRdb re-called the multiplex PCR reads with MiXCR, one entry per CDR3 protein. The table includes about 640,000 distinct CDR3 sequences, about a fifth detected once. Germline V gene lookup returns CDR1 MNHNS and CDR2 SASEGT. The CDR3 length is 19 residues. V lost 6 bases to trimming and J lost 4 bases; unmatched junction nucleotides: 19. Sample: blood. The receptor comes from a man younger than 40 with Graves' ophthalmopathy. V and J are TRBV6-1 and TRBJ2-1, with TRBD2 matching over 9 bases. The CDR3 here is CASSYASGVGTSRYNEQFF. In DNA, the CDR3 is TGTGCCAGCAGCTACGCTTCGGGGGTTGGGACTAGCAGGTACAATGAGCAGTTCTTC.